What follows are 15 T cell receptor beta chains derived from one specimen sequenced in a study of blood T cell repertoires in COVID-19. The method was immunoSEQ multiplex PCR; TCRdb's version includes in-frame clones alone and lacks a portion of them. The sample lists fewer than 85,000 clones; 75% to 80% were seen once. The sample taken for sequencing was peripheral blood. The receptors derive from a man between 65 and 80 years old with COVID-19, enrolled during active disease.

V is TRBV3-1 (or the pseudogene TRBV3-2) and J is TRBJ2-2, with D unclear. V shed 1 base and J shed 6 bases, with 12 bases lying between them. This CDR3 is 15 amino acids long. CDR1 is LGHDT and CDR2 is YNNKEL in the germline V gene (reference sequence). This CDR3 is CASSQAPRVSGELFF. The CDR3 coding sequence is TGTGCCAGCAGCCAAGCCCCCCGGGTGTCCGGGGAGCTGTTTTTT.

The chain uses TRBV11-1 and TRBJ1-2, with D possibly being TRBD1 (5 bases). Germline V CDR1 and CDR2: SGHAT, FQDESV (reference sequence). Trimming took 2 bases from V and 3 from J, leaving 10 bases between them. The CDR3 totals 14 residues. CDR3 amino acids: CASSLLGEDYGYTF. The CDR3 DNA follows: TGTGCCAGCAGCTTATTAGGGGAAGACTATGGCTACACCTTC.

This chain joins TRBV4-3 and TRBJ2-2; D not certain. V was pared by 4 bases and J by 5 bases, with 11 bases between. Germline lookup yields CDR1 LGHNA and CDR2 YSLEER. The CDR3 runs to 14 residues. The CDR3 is CASSPSMVTGELFF. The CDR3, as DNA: TGCGCCAGCAGCCCCAGTATGGTGACCGGGGAGCTGTTTTTT.

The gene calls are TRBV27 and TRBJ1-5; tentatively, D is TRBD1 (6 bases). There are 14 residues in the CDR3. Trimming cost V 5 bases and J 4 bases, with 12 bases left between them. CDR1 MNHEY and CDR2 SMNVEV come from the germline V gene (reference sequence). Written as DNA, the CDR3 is TGTGCCAGCAGTCCCGGGGGGCTGAATCAGCCCCAGCATTTT. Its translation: CASSPGGLNQPQHF.

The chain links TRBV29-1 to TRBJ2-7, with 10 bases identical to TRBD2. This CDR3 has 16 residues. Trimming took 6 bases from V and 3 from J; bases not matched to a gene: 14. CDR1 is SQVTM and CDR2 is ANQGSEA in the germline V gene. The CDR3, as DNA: TGCAGCGTGCACAGGGCTTTGACTAGCGGGTTCTACGAGCAGTACTTC. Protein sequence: CSVHRALTSGFYEQYF.

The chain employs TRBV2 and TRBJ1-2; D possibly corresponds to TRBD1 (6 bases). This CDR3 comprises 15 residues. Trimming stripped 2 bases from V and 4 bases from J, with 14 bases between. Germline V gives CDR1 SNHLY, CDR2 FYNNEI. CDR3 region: CASSELLTGSYGYTF. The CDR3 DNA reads TGTGCCAGCAGTGAACTTCTGACAGGATCCTATGGCTACACCTTC.

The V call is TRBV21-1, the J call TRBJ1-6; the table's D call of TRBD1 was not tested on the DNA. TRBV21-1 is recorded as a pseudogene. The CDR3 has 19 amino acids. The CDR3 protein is CASSKALDRGTDYNSPLHF. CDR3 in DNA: TGTGCCAGCAGCAAAGCGCTCGACCGGGGGACAGATTATAATTCACCCCTCCACTTT.

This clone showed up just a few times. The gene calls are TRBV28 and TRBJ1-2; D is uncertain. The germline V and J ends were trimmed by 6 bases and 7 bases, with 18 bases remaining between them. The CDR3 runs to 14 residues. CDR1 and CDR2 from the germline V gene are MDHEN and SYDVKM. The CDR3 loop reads CASSLASGRFGYTF. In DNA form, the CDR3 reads TGTGCCAGCAGCCTGGCATCGGGGAGATTTGGCTACACCTTC.

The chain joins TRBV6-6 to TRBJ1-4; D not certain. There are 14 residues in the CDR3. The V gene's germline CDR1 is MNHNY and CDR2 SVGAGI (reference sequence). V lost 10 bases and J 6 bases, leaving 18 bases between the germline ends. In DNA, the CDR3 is TGTGCCACCCTGCCCGGGAGCTTCGATGAAAAACTGTTTTTT. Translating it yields CATLPGSFDEKLFF.

The CDR3 here is CASSLRTGGEKLFF. Written as DNA, the CDR3 is TGTGCCAGCAGCCTCCGGACAGGGGGTGAAAAACTGTTTTTT. The chain combines TRBV7-9 with TRBJ1-4; 10 bases map to TRBD1. Germline V gene sequence: CDR1 SEHNR, CDR2 FQNEAQ (reference sequence). V shed 5 bases and J 7 bases; nucleotides not matched to a gene: 4. The CDR3 extends over 14 amino acids.

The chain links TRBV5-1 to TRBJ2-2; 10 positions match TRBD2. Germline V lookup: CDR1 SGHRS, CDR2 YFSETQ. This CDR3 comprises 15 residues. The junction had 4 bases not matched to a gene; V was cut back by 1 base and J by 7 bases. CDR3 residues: CASSLLAGEVGELFF. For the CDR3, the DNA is TGCGCCAGCAGCTTGCTAGCGGGAGAGGTCGGGGAGCTGTTTTTT.

In DNA, the CDR3 is TGTGCCAGCTCACCACGCGGGGACCACGAGCAGTACTTC. Amino acids: CASSPRGDHEQYF. The J gene is TRBJ2-7, the V gene TRBV18, with a tentative D call TRBD2 (6 bases). CDR1 is KGHSH, CDR2 LQKENI, per germline. The CDR3 totals 13 residues. V was clipped by 1 base and J by 5 bases, with 9 bases between them. The variable domain in full, completed from reference TRBV18 and TRBJ2-7, reads NAGVMQNPRHLVRRRGQEARLRCSPMKGHSHVYWYRQLPEEGLKFMVYLQKENIIDESGMPKERFSAEFPKEGPSILRIQQVVRGDSAAYFCASSPRGDHEQYFGPGTRLTVT.

The CDR3 sequence is CASIRGGNTGELFF. CDR3 coding DNA: TGTGCCAGTATTCGGGGTGGGAACACCGGGGAGCTGTTTTTT. The chain employs TRBV30 and TRBJ2-2, with D perhaps TRBD2 (5 bases). CDR1 is GTSNPN and CDR2 is SVGIG in the germline V gene (reference sequence). The ends were cut back, 8 bases at V and 1 base at J, with 14 bases in the middle. CDR3 size: 14 residues.

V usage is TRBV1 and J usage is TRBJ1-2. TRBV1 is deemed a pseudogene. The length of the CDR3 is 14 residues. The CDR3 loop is CTSSQNREGYGYTF. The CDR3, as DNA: TGCACCAGCAGCCAAAACAGGGAGGGCTATGGCTACACCTTC.

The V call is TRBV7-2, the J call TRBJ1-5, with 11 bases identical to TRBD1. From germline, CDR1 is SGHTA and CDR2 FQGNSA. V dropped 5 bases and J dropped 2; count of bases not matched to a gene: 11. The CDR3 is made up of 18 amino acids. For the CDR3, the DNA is TGTGCCAGCAGCCAAACTCCGGACAGGGGGCGAGGCAATCAGCCCCAGCATTTT. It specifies CASSQTPDRGRGNQPQHF.